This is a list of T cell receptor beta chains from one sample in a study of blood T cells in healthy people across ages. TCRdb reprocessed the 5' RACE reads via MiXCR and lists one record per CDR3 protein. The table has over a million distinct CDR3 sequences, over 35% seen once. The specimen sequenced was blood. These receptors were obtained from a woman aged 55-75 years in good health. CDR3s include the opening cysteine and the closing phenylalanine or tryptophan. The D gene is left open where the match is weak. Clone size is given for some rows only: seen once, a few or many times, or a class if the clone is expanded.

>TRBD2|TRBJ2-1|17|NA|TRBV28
CASSLNSGRAGLNEQFF
TGTGCCAGCAGTTTAAATTCGGGACGAGCGGGACTGAATGAGCAGTTCTTC
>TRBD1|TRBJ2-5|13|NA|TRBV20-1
CSAINRGRETQYF
TGCAGTGCTATAAACAGGGGGCGGGAGACCCAGTACTTC
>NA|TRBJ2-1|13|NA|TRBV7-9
CASSAGRSYEQFF
TGTGCCAGCAGCGCCGGACGGTCCTACGAGCAGTTCTTC
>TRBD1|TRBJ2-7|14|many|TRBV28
CASRRDRVPYEQYF
TGTGCCAGCAGGCGGGACAGGGTACCCTACGAGCAGTACTTC
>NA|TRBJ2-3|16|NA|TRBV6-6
CASSYRGGLSTDTQYF
TGTGCCAGCAGTTACAGGGGGGGATTGAGCACAGATACGCAGTATTTT
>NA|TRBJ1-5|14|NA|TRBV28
CATTLGVVDQPQHF
TGTGCCACCACGTTGGGGGTAGTTGATCAGCCCCAGCATTTT
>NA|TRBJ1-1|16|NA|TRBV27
CASSHSPTSGGTEAFF
TGTGCCAGCAGCCATTCCCCAACGTCGGGGGGCACTGAAGCTTTCTTT
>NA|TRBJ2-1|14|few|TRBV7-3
CASSPGSARDEQFF
TGTGCCAGCAGCCCGGGATCCGCCCGGGATGAGCAGTTCTTC
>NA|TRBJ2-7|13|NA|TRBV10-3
CAIRGPGVDEQYF
TGTGCCATCAGGGGGCCAGGGGTAGACGAGCAGTACTTC
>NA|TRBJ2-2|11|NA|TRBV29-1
CSVETPGELFF
TGCAGCGTTGAAACCCCCGGGGAGCTGTTTTTT
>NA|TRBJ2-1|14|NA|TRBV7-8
CASSGGMGNNEQFF
TGTGCCAGCAGCGGAGGAATGGGGAACAATGAGCAGTTCTTC
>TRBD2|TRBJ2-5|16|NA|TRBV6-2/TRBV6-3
CASIDPTSVVYNEQYF
TGTGCCAGCATCGATCCGACTAGCGTGGTCTACAATGAGCAGTACTTC
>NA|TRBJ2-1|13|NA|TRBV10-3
CAISEARVDEQFF
TGTGCCATCAGTGAAGCCAGGGTAGATGAGCAGTTCTTC
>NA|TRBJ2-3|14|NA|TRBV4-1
CASSGGSRGDTQYF
TGCGCCAGCAGCGGCGGGTCTAGGGGAGATACGCAGTATTTT
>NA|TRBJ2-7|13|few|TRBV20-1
CSARSAYFYEQYF
TGCAGTGCTAGATCAGCCTACTTCTACGAGCAGTACTTC
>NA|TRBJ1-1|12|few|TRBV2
CASSAGQGGAFF
TGTGCCAGCAGTGCTGGGCAGGGAGGGGCTTTCTTT
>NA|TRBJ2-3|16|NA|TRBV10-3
CATASPGVASTDTQYF
TGTGCCACGGCGTCTCCGGGGGTAGCGAGCACAGATACGCAGTATTTT